What follows are 8 T cell receptor beta chains derived from one specimen sequenced in a study of OX40 agonist ivuxolimab in advanced cancers. Method: immunoSEQ multiplex PCR; TCRdb's copy keeps in-frame clones and lacks some. The table lists about 100,000 clones, around nine tenths of them singletons, with 0.31% in the top ten. This material consisted of CD4+ or CD8+ T cells sorted from blood, taken in a trial of the OX40 agonist ivuxolimab. These receptor sequences come from an adult with an advanced solid tumor such as melanoma, head and neck, liver or kidney cancer.

This clone came up once. This sequence joins TRBV30 and TRBJ2-1; TRBD2 agrees at 7 bases. The CDR3 sequence is 14 residues long. In germline, CDR1 is GTSNPN, CDR2 SVGIG (reference sequence). V was clipped by 4 bases and J by 1 base; unmatched bases: 4. CDR3 in amino acids: CAWNGLGSYNEQFF. Written as DNA, the CDR3 is TGTGCCTGGAATGGACTAGGTTCCTACAATGAGCAGTTCTTC.

The gene calls are TRBV7-9 and TRBJ1-1; 10 nucleotides agree with TRBD1. Per germline, CDR1 SEHNR and CDR2 FQNEAQ (reference sequence). V shed 1 base, J shed 4 bases, and the junction held 0 bases outside the gene matches. The CDR3 length is 14 residues. CDR3 DNA sequence: TGTGCCAGCAGCTTAGGGGACAGGGGCACTGAAGCTTTCTTT. Translated, it gives CASSLGDRGTEAFF.

The chain recombines TRBV15 with TRBJ2-1, with TRBD2 identical over 13 bases. From germline, CDR1 is LNHNV and CDR2 YYDKDF (reference sequence). This CDR3 has 20 residues. Trimming at V came to 4 bases and at J to 7 bases, leaving 19 bases not matched to a gene. The CDR3 nucleotides are TGTGCCACCAGCACCGACAGGACCGGGACTAGCGGGAACCCCCGGAATGAGCAGTTCTTC. Translation gives CATSTDRTGTSGNPRNEQFF.

The chain links TRBV6-4 to TRBJ2-6, with TRBD2 matching over 10 bases. The CDR3 sequence is 18 residues long. V lost 6 bases, J lost 2 bases, and 10 bases stayed unmatched. The V gene's germline CDR1 is MRHNA and CDR2 SNTAGT. The CDR3 spells CASSLTSGKSAGANVLTF. The CDR3, as DNA: TGTGCCAGCAGCCTTACTAGCGGGAAATCCGCTGGGGCCAACGTCCTGACTTTC.

The CDR3 is CASSLSGSGRTDEQFF. CDR3 nucleotide sequence: TGTGCCAGCAGCTTATCGGGTAGCGGGAGAACAGATGAGCAGTTCTTC. The chain combines TRBV11-3 with TRBJ2-1, with 9 bases aligning to TRBD2. Germline assignment: CDR1 SGHNT and CDR2 YENEEA. J lost 8 bases, V lost 2 bases, and 10 bases had no gene match. The CDR3 has 16 residues.

This clone was detected only once. The chain is built from TRBV7-6 and TRBJ1-1; unclear D gene. The CDR3 length is 17 residues. V was clipped by 3 bases and J by 1 base, with 18 bases between them. CDR1 and CDR2 from the germline V gene are SGHVS and FNYEAQ. CDR3 DNA: TGTGCCAGCAGCTTGCGATACGCTACTAAGGGGAACACTGAAGCTTTCTTT. It is translated as CASSLRYATKGNTEAFF.

The chain recombines TRBV11-2 with TRBJ2-3, with a tentative D call TRBD1 (6 bases). Trimming cost V 5 bases and J 9 bases, with 21 bases left between them. The CDR3 is made up of 15 amino acids. Germline loops: CDR1 SGHAT, CDR2 FQNNGV. CDR3 region: CASSRTGPGGGTQYF. The CDR3 DNA reads TGTGCCAGCAGCCGGACCGGGCCTGGGGGCGGGACGCAGTATTTT.

This sequence joins TRBV28 and TRBJ1-2, with 7 bases aligning to TRBD1. The CDR3 is 12 residues long. The ends lost 3 bases at V and 7 bases at J; junction bases unmatched: 2. Germline values: CDR1 MDHEN, CDR2 SYDVKM. The CDR3 spells CASSFGTVGYTF. CDR3 DNA sequence: TGTGCCAGCAGTTTCGGGACAGTTGGCTACACCTTC.